This entry features one T cell receptor (beta chain) sequence. Antigen specificity is unknown. The sample belongs to a study of shared clonotypes between healthy human individuals. Findings and limits, study-wide: The diversity represented, both genetic and in exposure history, was limited by few donors. Relative to memory subsets, naive subsets generally showed larger estimated richness. The study found lower generation probabilities in non-shared clonotypes than in those shared by all four donors.

V lost 4 bases and J lost 1, with 9 bases in between. This CDR3 spans 13 amino acids. Germline V gene sequence: CDR1 SGHNT, CDR2 YYREEE (reference sequence). Repertoires were generated with immunoSEQ multiplex PCR, while TCRdb's copy carries only in-frame clones and drops some. The sample has 1,500,000 or so clones, roughly 95% seen once. The investigators split CD4+ cells into a CD45RA+ naive subset and a CD45RA-negative memory subset. The specimen sequenced was naive CD4+ T cells sorted from blood. Specified subset: CD45RA+ positively selected. The clonotype originates from a man aged 30 to 39 in good health. The chain joins TRBV5-4 to TRBJ2-7; TRBD1 is a possible D gene (6 bases). The CDR3, as DNA: TGTGCCAGCAGCCGGACAGTTTCCTACGAGCAGTACTTC. Encoded protein: CASSRTVSYEQYF.